The clone carrying this T cell receptor (beta chain) came up a few times. Its antigen is unidentified. The study ran its PCR with 60 Vbeta and 13 Jbeta primers. Sequencing used immunoSEQ multiplex PCR; TCRdb keeps in-frame clones, though not all of them. This table holds roughly 150,000 clones, 80% to 85% found once. The entry originates in a study of cytomegalovirus exposure and HLA in healthy donors. With 5 bases removed from V and 2 bases from J, the gap between germline ends came to 11 bases. The CDR3 loop spans 13 amino acids. Germline CDR1 SGHRS, CDR2 YFSETQ. Study conclusions and caveats: Earlier analysis yielded a pattern in which most TCR beta V segments were productive about 90% or about 30% of the time. Researchers reported that three CMV-associated chains were confirmed in vitro as CMV antigen-specific.

The material sequenced was PBMCs. This TCR was sampled from a boy between 2 and 15 years old in good health and CMV-seronegative. The genes are TRBV5-1 and TRBJ2-7; TRBD2 might be the D (5 bases). The CDR3 region is CASSGSPPYEQYF. The CDR3 DNA follows: TGCGCCAGCAGTGGGAGCCCTCCCTACGAGCAGTACTTC.